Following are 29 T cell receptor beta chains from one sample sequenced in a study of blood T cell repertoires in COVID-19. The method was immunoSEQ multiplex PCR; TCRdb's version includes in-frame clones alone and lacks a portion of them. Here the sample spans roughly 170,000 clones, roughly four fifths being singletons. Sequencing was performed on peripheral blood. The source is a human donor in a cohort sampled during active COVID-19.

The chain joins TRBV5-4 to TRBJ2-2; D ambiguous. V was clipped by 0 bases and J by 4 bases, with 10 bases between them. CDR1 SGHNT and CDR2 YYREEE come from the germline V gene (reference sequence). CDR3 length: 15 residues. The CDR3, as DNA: TGTGCCAGCAGCTTGGAGCTGGGCGCCACCGGGGAGCTGTTTTTT. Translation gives CASSLELGATGELFF.

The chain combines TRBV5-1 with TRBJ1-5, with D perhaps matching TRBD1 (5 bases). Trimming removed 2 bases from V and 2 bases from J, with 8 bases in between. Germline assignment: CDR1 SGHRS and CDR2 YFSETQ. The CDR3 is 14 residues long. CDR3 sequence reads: CASSFLGGNQPQHF. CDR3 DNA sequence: TGCGCCAGCAGCTTTCTAGGGGGCAATCAGCCCCAGCATTTT.

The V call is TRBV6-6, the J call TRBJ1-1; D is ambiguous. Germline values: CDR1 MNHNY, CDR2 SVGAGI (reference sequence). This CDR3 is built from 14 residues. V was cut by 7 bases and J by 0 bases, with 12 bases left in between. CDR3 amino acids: CASNPTRVNTEAFF. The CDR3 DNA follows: TGTGCCAGCAATCCGACTCGGGTGAACACTGAAGCTTTCTTT.

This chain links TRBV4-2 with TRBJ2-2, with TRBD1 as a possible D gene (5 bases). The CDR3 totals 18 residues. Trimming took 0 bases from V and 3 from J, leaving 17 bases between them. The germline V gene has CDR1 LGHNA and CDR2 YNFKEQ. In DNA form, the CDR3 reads TGTGCCAGCAGCCAAGATAGGGGCACAGAGGTTCACACCGGGGAGCTGTTTTTT. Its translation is CASSQDRGTEVHTGELFF.

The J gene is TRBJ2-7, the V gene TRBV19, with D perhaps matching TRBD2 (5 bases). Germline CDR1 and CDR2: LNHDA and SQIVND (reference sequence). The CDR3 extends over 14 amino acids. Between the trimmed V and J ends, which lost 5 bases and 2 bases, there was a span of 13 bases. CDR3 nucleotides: TGTGCCAGTAGTTCAGGACTGGAGGCCTACGAGCAGTACTTC. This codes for CASSSGLEAYEQYF.

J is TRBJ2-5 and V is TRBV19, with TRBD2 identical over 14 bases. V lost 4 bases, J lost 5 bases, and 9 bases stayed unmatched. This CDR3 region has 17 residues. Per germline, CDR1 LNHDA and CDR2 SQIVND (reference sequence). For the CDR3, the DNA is TGTGCCAGTAGTAAGGGACTAGCGGGGGTCCTCCGGGAGACCCAGTACTTC. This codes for CASSKGLAGVLRETQYF. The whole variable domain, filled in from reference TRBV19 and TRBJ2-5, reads DGGITQSPKYLFRKEGQNVTLSCEQNLNHDAMYWYRQDPGQGLRLIYYSQIVNDFQKGDIAEGYSVSREKKESFPLTVTSAQKNPTAFYLCASSKGLAGVLRETQYFGPGTRLLVL.

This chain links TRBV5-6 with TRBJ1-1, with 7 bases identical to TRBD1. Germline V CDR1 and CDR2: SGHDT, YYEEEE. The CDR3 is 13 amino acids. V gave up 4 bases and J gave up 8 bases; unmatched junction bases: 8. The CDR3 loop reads CASSLTGTDEAFF. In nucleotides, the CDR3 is TGTGCCAGCAGCCTAACCGGGACAGACGAAGCTTTCTTT.

The CDR3 region is CASSILGANVLTF. The CDR3 coding sequence is TGTGCCAGTAGTATACTTGGGGCCAACGTCCTGACTTTC. The rearrangement links TRBV19 to TRBJ2-6; D is unresolved. This CDR3 spans 13 amino acids. The germline CDR1 and CDR2 sequences are LNHDA and SQIVND (reference sequence). The V gene lost 2 bases and the J gene lost 3 bases, with 2 bases spanning the gap.

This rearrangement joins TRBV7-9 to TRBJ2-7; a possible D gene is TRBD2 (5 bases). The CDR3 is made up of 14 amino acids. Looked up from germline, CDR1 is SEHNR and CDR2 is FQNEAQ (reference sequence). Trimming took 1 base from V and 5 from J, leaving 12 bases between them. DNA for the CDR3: TGTGCCAGCAGCTTAGTGGGTAGCGTCAACGAGCAGTACTTC. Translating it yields CASSLVGSVNEQYF.

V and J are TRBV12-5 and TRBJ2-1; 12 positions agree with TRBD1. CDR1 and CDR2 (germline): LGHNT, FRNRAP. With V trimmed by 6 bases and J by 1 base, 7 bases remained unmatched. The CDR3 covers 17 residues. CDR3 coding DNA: TGTGCTAGTGGACCCGGGACAGGGGGCGCGTCCTACAATGAGCAGTTCTTC. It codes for CASGPGTGGASYNEQFF.

CDR3 in DNA: TGCGCCAGCAGCTTGGTTGGCCGCACAGATACGCAGTATTTT. Its protein product is CASSLVGRTDTQYF. The chain uses TRBV5-1 and TRBJ2-3; no firm D call. This CDR3 has 14 residues. The V gene's germline CDR1 is SGHRS and CDR2 YFSETQ. V lost 0 bases and J lost 1, with 6 bases in between.

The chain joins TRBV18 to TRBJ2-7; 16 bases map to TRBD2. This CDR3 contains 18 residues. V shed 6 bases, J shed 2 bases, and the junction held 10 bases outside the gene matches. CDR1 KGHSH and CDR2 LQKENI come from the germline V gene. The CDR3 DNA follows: TGTGCCAGCTCTCGAACCGGGACTAGCGGGGGGGCAGCCTACGAGCAGTACTTC. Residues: CASSRTGTSGGAAYEQYF.

In nucleotides, the CDR3 is TGTGCCAGCAGCGTAGGGGAAGGGACAATTGAAAAACTGTTTTTT. This gives the protein CASSVGEGTIEKLFF. The chain combines TRBV9 with TRBJ1-4; D perhaps matches TRBD1 (6 bases). Germline V gene sequence: CDR1 SGDLS, CDR2 YYNGEE. V lost 0 bases and J lost 7, with 13 bases in between. The CDR3 is 15 amino acids.

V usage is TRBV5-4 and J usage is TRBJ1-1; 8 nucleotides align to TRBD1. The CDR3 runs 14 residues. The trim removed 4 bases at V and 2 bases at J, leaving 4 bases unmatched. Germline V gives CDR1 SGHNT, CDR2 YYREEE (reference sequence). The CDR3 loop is CASSRDRTNTEAFF. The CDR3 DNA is TGTGCCAGCAGCAGGGACAGGACTAACACTGAAGCTTTCTTT.

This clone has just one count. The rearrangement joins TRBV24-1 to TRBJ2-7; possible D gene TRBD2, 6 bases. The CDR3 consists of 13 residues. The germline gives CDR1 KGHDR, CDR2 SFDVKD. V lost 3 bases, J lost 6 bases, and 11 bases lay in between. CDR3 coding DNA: TGTGCCACCAGTGATACAAATAGCGGCGAGCAGTACTTC. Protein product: CATSDTNSGEQYF.

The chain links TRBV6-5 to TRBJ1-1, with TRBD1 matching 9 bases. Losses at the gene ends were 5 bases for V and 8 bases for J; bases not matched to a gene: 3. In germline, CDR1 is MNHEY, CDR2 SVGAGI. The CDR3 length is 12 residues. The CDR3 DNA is TGTGCCAGCAGTAGGGGGACAGGGGAAGCTTTCTTT. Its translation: CASSRGTGEAFF.

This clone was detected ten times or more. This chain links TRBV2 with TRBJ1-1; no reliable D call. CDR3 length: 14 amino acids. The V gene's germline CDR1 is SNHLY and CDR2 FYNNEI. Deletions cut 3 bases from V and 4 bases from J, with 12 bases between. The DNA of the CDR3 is TGTGCCAGCAGTGACGGCCAGGTAGTCACTGAAGCTTTCTTT. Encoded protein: CASSDGQVVTEAFF. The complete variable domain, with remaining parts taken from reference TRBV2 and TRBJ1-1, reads EPEVTQTPSHQVTQMGQEVILRCVPISNHLYFYWYRQILGQKVEFLVSFYNNEISEKSEIFDDQFSVERPDGSNFTLKIRSTKLEDSAMYFCASSDGQVVTEAFFGQGTRLTVV.

The CDR3 sequence: CASSNTTGAYGYTF. CDR3 sequence (DNA): TGCGCCAGCAGCAACACTACAGGGGCCTATGGCTACACCTTC. V and J are TRBV5-1 and TRBJ1-2; 7 nucleotides match TRBD1. Germline V gene lookup returns CDR1 SGHRS and CDR2 YFSETQ. The CDR3 runs 14 residues. The V gene end was trimmed by 4 bases and the J gene end by 4 bases; junction bases not matched to a gene: 7.

This CDR3 reads CASSQGAANTYEQFF. CDR3 nucleotides: TGTGCCAGCAGCCAAGGTGCAGCGAATACATATGAGCAGTTCTTC. The V and J genes are TRBV7-3 and TRBJ2-1; D unresolved. The germline CDR1 and CDR2 sequences are SGHTA and FQGTGA. The CDR3 is made up of 15 amino acids. The V end was cut by 5 bases, the J end by 8 bases, with 19 bases between.

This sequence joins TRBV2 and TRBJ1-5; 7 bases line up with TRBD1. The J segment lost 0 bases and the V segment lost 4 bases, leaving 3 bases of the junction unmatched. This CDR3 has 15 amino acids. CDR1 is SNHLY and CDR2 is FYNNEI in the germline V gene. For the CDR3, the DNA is TGTGCCAGCAGTGGGGACAGATATAGCAATCAGCCCCAGCATTTT. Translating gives CASSGDRYSNQPQHF.

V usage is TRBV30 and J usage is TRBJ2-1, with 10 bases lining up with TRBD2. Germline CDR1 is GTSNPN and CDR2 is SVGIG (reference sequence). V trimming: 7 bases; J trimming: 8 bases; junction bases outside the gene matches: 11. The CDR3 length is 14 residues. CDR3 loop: CAFPRASGGHEQFF. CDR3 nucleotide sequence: TGTGCCTTCCCTAGGGCTAGCGGGGGCCATGAGCAGTTCTTC. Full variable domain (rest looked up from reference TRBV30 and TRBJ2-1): SQTIHQWPATLVQPVGSPLSLECTVEGTSNPNLYWYRQAAGRGLQLLFYSVGIGQISSEVPQNLSASRPQDRQFILSSKKLLLSDSGFYLCAFPRASGGHEQFFGPGTRLTVL.

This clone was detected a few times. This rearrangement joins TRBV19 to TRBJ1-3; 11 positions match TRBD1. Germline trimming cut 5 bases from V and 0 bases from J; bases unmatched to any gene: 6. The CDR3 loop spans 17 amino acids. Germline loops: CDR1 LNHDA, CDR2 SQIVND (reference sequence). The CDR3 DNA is TGTGCCAGTAGTTCCGGACAGGGGGCCTTCTCTGGAAACACCATATATTTT. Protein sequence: CASSSGQGAFSGNTIYF. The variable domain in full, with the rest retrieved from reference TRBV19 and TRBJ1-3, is DGGITQSPKYLFRKEGQNVTLSCEQNLNHDAMYWYRQDPGQGLRLIYYSQIVNDFQKGDIAEGYSVSREKKESFPLTVTSAQKNPTAFYLCASSSGQGAFSGNTIYFGEGSWLTVV.

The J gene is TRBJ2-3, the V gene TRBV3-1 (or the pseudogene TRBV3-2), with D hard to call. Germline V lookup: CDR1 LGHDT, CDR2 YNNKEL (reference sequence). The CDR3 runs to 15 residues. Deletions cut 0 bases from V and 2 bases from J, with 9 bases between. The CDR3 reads CASSQDVSTTDTQYF. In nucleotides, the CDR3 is TGTGCCAGCAGCCAAGATGTGAGCACCACAGATACGCAGTATTTT.

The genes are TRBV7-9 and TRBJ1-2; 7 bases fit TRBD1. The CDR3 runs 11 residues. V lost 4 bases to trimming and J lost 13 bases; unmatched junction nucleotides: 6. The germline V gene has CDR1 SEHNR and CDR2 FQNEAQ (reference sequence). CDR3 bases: TGTGCCAGCAGCTCATTACAGGGGTTCACCTTC. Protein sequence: CASSSLQGFTF.

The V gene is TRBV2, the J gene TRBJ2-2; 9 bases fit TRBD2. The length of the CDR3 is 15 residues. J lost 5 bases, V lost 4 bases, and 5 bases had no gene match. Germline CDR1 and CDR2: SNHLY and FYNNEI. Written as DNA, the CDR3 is TGTGCCAGCAGTGGGTCAGCGGGGGGTACCGGGGAGCTGTTTTTT. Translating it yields CASSGSAGGTGELFF.

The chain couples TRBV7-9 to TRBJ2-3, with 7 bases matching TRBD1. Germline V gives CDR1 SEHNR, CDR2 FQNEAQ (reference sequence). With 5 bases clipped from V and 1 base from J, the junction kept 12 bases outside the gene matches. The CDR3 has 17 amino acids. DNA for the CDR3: TGTGCCAGCAGCGACGACAGGGCGGATTGGCGCACAGATACGCAGTATTTT. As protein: CASSDDRADWRTDTQYF.

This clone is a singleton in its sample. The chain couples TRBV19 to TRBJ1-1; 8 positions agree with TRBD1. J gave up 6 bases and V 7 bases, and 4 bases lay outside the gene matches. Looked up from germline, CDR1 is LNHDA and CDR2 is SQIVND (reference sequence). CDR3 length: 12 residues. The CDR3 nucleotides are TGTGCCAGTACAGGGGGCGCGGCTGAAGCTTTCTTT. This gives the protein CASTGGAAEAFF.

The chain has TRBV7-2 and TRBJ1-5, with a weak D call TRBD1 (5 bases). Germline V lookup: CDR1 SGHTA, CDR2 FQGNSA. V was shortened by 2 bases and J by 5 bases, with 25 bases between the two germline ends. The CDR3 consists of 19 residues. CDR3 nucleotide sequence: TGTGCCAGCAGCTTAAGTTTAAATCTCGGGGGACCGGACGATCAGCCCCAGCATTTT. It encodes CASSLSLNLGGPDDQPQHF.

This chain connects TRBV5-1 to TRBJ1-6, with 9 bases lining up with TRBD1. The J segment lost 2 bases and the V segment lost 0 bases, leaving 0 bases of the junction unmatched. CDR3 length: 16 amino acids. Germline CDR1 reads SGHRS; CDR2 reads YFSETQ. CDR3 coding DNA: TGCGCCAGCAGCTTGGGGGACAGGGCCTATAATTCACCCCTCCACTTT. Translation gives CASSLGDRAYNSPLHF.